This record covers a single T cell receptor beta chain. This sample is drawn from a study of blood T cell repertoires in COVID-19. Study overall: The samples span acute and convalescent COVID-19 from the United States, Italy and Spain. The cDNA or gDNA used as material had been derived from T cells, B-cell-depleted T cells, or PBMCs.

Per the original methods: Amplification of reference gene primers provided the estimated nucleated cell counts. Assay: immunoSEQ multiplex PCR; the TCRdb copy retains only in-frame clones and omits some. The DNA was the basis for D and trimming; V, J and clone size are from that table. The table lists some 76,000 clones, roughly 87% of them singletons. Material: peripheral blood. The TCR comes from a man aged 45-65 years with acute or convalescent COVID-19.

CDR3 region: CASISGGARDTQYF. The CDR3 nucleotides read TGTGCCAGCATTAGCGGGGGGGCCCGGGATACGCAGTATTTT. This chain links TRBV7-2 with TRBJ2-3, with TRBD2 matching over 11 bases. The ends lost 7 bases at V and 6 bases at J; junction bases unmatched: 6. CDR3 size: 14 residues. Germline CDR1 and CDR2: SGHTA and FQGNSA.